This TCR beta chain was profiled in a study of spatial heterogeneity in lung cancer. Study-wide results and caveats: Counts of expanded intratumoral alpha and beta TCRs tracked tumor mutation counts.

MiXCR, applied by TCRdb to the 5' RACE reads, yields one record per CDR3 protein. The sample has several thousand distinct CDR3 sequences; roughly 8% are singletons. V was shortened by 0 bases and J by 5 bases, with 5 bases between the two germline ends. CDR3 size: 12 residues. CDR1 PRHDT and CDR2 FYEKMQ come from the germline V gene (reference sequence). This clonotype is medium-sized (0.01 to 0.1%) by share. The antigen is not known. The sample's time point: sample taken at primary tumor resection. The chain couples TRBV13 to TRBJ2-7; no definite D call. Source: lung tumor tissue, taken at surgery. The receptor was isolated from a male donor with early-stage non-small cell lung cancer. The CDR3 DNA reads TGTGCCAGCAGCTTAGGAAGCGACGAGCAGTACTTC. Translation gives CASSLGSDEQYF.